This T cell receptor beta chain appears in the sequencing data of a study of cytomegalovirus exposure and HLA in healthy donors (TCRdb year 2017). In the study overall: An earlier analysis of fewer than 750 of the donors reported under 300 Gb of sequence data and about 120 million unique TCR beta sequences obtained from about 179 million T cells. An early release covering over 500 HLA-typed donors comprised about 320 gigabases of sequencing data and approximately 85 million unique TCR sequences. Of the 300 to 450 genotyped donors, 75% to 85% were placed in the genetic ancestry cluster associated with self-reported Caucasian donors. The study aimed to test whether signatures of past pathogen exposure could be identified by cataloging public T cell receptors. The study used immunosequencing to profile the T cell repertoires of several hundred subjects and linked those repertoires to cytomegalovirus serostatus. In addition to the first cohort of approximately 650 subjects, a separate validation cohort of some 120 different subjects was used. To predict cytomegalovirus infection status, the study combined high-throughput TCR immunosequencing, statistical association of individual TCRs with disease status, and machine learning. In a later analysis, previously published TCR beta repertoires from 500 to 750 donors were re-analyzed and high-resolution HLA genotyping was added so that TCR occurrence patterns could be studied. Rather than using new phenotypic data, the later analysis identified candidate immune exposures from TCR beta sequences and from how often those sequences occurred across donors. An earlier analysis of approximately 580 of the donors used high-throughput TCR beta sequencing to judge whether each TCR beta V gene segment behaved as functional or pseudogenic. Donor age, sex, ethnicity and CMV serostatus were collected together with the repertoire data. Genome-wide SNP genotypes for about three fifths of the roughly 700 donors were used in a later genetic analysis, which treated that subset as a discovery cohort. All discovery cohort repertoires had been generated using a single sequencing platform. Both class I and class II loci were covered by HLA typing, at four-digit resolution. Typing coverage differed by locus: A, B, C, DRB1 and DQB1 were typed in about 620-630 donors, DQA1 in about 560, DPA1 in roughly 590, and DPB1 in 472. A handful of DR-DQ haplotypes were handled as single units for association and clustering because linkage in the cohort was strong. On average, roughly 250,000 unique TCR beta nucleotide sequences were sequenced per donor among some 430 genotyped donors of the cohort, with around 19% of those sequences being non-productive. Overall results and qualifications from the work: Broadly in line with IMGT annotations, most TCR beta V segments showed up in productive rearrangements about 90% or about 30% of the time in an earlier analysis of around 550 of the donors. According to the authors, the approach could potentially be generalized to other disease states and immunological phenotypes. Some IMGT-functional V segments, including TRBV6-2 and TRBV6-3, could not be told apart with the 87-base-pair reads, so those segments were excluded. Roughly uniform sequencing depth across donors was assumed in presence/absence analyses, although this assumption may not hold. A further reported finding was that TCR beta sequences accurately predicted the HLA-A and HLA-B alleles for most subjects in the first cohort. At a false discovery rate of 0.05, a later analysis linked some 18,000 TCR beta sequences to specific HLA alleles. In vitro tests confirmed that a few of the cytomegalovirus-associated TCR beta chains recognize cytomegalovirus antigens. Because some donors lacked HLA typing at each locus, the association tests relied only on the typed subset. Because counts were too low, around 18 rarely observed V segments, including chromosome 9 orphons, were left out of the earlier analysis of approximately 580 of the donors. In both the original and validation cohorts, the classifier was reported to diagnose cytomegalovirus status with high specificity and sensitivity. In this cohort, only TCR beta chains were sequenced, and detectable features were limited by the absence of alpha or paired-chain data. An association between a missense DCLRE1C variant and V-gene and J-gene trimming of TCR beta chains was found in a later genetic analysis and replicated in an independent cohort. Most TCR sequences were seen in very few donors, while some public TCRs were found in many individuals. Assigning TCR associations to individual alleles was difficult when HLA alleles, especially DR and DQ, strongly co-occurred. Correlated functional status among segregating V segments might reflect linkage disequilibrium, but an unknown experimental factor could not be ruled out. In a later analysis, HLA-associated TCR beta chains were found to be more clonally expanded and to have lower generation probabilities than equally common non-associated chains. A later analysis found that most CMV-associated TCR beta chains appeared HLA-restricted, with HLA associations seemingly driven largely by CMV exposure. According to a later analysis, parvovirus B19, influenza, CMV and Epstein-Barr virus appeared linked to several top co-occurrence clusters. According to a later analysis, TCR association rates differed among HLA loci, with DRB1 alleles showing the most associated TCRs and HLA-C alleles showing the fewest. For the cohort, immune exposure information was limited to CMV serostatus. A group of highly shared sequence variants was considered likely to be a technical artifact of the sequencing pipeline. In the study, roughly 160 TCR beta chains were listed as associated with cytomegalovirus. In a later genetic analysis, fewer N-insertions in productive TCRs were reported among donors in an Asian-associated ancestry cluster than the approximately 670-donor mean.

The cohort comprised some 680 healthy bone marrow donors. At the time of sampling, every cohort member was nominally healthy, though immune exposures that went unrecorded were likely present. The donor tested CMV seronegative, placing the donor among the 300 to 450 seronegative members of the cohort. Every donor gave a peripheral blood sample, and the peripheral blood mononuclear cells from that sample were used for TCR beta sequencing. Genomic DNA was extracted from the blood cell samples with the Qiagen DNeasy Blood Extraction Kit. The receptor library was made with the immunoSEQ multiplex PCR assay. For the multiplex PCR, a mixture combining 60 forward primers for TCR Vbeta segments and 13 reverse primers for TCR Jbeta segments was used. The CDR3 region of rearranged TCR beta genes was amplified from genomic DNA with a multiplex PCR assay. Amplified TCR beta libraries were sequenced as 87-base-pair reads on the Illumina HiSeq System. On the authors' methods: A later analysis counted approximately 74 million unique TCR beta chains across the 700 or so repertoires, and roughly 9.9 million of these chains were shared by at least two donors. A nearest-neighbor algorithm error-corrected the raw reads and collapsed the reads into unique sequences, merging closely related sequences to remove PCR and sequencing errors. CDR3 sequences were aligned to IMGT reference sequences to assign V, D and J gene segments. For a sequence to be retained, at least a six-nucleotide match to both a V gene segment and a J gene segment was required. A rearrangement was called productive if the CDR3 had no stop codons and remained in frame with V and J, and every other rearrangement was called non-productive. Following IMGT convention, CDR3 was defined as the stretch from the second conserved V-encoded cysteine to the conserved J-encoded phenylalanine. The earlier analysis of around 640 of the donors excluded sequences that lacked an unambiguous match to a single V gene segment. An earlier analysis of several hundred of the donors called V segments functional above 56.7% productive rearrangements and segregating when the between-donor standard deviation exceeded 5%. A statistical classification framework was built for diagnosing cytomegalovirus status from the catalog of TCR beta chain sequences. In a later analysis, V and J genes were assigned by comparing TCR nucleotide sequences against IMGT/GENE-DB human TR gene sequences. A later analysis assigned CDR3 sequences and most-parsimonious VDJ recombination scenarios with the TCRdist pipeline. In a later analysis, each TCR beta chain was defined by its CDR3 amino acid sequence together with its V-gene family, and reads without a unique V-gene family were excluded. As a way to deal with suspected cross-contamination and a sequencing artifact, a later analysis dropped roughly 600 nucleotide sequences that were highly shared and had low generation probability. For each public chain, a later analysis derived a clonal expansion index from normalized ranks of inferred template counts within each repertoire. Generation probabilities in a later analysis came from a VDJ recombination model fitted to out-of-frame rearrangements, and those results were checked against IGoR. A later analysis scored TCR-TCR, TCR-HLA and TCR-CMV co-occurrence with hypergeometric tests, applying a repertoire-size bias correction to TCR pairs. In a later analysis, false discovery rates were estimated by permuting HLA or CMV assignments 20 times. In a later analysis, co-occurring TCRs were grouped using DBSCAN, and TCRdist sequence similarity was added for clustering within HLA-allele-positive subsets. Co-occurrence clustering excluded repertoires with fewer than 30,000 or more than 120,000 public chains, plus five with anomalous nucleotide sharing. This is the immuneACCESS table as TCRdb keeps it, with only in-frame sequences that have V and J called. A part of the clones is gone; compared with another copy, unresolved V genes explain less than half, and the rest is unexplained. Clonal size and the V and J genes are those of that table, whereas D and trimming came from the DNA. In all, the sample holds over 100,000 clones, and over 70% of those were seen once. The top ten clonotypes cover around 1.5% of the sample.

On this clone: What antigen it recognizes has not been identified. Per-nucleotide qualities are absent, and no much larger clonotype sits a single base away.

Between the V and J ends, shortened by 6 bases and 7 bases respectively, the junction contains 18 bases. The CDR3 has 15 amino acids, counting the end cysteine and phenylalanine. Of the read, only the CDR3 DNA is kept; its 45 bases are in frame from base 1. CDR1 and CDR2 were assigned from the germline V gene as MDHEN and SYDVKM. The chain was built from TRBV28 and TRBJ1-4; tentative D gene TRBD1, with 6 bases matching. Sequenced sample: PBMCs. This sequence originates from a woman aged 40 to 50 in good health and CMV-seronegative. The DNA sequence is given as TGTGCCAGCAGATACGACAGGTTTCGAAGTGAAAAACTGTTTTTT. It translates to CASRYDRFRSEKLFF.